The 12 T cell receptor beta chains presented below share a single source sample, sequenced in a study of T cell repertoires in cytomegalovirus infection. The antigens these receptors bind are not known. One entry per CDR3 protein, called by TCRdb with MiXCR from the reads. The table lists around 710,000 distinct CDR3 sequences, 25% to 35% of them singletons, with 10% to 15% in the top ten. Source: cultured CD8+ T cells from PBMCs, taken from culture after CMV antigen stimulation. The receptors here all came from a human donor in good health (CMV status not recorded). Some clones in this sample may be carry-over from other donors' samples.

Only a few counts were recorded for this clonotype. The V call is TRBV11-2, the J call TRBJ1-1, with unresolved D. Trimming shortened V by 1 base and J by 5 bases, and 20 bases separated the two germline ends. The CDR3 sequence is 17 residues long. Germline assignment: CDR1 SGHAT and CDR2 FQNNGV. DNA of the CDR3: TGTGCCAGCAGCTTAGGTCTGGGGTCAGGACCGAGGACTGAAGCTTTCTTT. Protein sequence: CASSLGLGSGPRTEAFF.

Concerning this clonotype: A much larger clone is a single base away; this may be a read error. V and J are TRBV6-2 or TRBV6-3 and TRBJ2-5, with a weak D call TRBD2 (6 bases). This CDR3 contains 15 residues. The germline V and J ends were trimmed by 2 bases and 5 bases, with 15 bases remaining between them. Germline V lookup: CDR1 MNHEY, CDR2 SVGEGT. The CDR3 sequence: CASSYVRRGSETQYF. CDR3 DNA sequence: TGTGCCAGCAGTTACGTGAGGAGGGGATCGGAGACCCAGTACTTC.

This clonotype was seen ten or more times. This chain's CDR3 is CASSFGGANEKLFF. DNA for the CDR3: TGTGCCAGCAGTTTCGGAGGGGCTAATGAAAAACTGTTTTTT. The V and J genes are TRBV27 and TRBJ1-4, with D possibly being TRBD1 (5 bases). CDR1 is MNHEY, CDR2 SMNVEV, per germline (reference sequence). CDR3 size: 14 residues. Trimming removed 3 bases at V and 3 bases at J, with 8 bases between.

The chain joins TRBV5-1 to TRBJ1-2; D gene ambiguous. Germline CDR1 and CDR2: SGHRS and YFSETQ. Trimming cost V 0 bases and J 6 bases, with 12 bases left between them. This CDR3 has 14 amino acids. The CDR3 nucleotides are TGCGCCAGCAGCTTGGCCCTGGCTCGGGATGGCTACACCTTC. Amino acid sequence: CASSLALARDGYTF.

This chain links TRBV11-2 with TRBJ2-7, with 9 bases matching TRBD1. With V trimmed by 4 bases and J by 4 bases, 5 bases remained unmatched. The CDR3 is made up of 14 amino acids. CDR1 SGHAT and CDR2 FQNNGV come from the germline V gene. The CDR3 reads CASSYDRGEYEQYF. CDR3 coding DNA: TGTGCCAGCAGCTACGACAGGGGGGAGTACGAGCAGTACTTC. Looking up the rest from reference TRBV11-2 and TRBJ2-7 gives the full variable domain: EAGVAQSPRYKIIEKRQSVAFWCNPISGHATLYWYQQILGQGPKLLIQFQNNGVVDDSQLPKDRFSAERLKGVDSTLKIQPAKLEDSAVYLCASSYDRGEYEQYFGPGTRLTVT.

V and J are TRBV20-1 and TRBJ2-5, with 13 bases matching TRBD2. Germline V gene sequence: CDR1 DFQATT, CDR2 SNEGSKA (reference sequence). This CDR3 region has 16 residues. Trimming took 3 bases from V and 5 from J; bases not matched to a gene: 9. CDR3 region: CSASSGTSGVRETQYF. The CDR3 nucleotides read TGCAGTGCTAGCTCCGGGACTAGCGGGGTTCGGGAGACCCAGTACTTC.

The chain is built from TRBV4-3 and TRBJ2-3; 7 positions agree with TRBD2. This CDR3 region has 16 residues. V was clipped by 4 bases and J by 4 bases; unmatched bases: 11. Germline V gene lookup returns CDR1 LGHNA and CDR2 YSLEER. The DNA of the CDR3 is TGCGCCAGCAGCCCCCGACTAGCTGCCCCCCCAGATACGCAGTATTTT. Its translation: CASSPRLAAPPDTQYF.

This clonotype was seen many times. The chain is built from TRBV7-8 and TRBJ1-1, with a possible D match to TRBD1 (5 bases). CDR1 and CDR2 from the germline V gene are SGHVS and FQNEAQ. The ends were cut back, 1 base at V and 4 bases at J, with 13 bases in the middle. The CDR3 consists of 15 residues. Written as DNA, the CDR3 is TGTGCCAGCAGCTTAGGGGCGGGGGAGGGCACTGAAGCTTTCTTT. Its translation: CASSLGAGEGTEAFF.

The table lists this clonotype with a few counts. The J gene is TRBJ1-1, the V gene TRBV3-1, with TRBD1 as a possible D gene (5 bases). This CDR3 contains 15 residues. V was clipped by 7 bases and J by 2 bases, with 17 bases between them. Germline CDR1 LGHDT, CDR2 YNNKEL (reference sequence). This CDR3 reads CASKVGYRTNTEAFF. DNA of the CDR3: TGTGCCAGCAAGGTCGGTTACAGGACCAACACTGAAGCTTTCTTT.

This clonotype was recorded at least ten times. The chain combines TRBV7-3 with TRBJ2-3, with D tentatively TRBD2 (5 bases). The germline gives CDR1 SGHTA, CDR2 FQGTGA. The CDR3 has 15 amino acids. V was clipped by 5 bases and J by 0 bases, with 12 bases between them. The DNA for the CDR3 is TGTGCCAGCAGCCGCGGGTTCTCTAGCACAGATACGCAGTATTTT. This gives the protein CASSRGFSSTDTQYF.

The table lists this clonotype with a few counts. This chain joins TRBV7-2 and TRBJ2-3, with 7 bases identical to TRBD1. The CDR3 consists of 16 residues. Germline V gene lookup returns CDR1 SGHTA and CDR2 FQGNSA. J lost 1 base, V lost 1 base, and 5 bases had no gene match. CDR3 loop: CASSLGNGQGTDTQYF. In DNA, the CDR3 is TGTGCCAGCAGCTTAGGGAACGGACAGGGCACAGATACGCAGTATTTT.

The chain employs TRBV28 and TRBJ1-3; D unresolved. The CDR3 is 16 residues long. Germline V CDR1 and CDR2: MDHEN, SYDVKM. The V end lost 7 bases, the J end lost 0 bases, and 16 bases lay between the germline ends. CDR3: CASNLSGESSGNTIYF. CDR3 in DNA: TGTGCCAGCAATCTTTCCGGGGAAAGCTCTGGAAACACCATATATTTT. The full variable domain, with the rest looked up from reference TRBV28 and TRBJ1-3, is DVKVTQSSRYLVKRTGEKVFLECVQDMDHENMFWYRQDPGLGLRLIYFSYDVKMKEKGDIPEGYSVSREKKERFSLILESASTNQTSMYLCASNLSGESSGNTIYFGEGSWLTVV.